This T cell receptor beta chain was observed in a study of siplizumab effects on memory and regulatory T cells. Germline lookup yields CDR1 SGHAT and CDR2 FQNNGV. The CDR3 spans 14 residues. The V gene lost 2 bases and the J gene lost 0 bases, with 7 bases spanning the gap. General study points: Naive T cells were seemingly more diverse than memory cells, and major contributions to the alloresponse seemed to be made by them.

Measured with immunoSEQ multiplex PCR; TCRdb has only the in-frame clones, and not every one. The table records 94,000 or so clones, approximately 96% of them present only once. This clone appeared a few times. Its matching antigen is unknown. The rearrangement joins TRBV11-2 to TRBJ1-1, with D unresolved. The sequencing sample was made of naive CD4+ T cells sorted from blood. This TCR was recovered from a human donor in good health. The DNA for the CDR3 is TGTGCCAGCAGCTTACAGATATTGAACACTGAAGCTTTCTTT. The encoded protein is CASSLQILNTEAFF.